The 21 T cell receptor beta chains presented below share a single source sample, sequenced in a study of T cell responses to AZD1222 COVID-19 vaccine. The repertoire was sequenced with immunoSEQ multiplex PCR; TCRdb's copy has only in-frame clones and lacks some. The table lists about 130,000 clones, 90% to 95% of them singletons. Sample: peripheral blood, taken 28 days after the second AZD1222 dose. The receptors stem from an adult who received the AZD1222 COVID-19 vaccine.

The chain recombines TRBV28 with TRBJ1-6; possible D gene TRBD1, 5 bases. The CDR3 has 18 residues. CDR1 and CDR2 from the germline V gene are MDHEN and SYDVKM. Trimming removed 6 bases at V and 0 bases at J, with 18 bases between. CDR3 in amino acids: CASRTTGIINSYNSPLHF. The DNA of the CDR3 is TGTGCCAGCAGAACCACAGGAATCATAAACTCCTATAATTCACCCCTCCACTTT. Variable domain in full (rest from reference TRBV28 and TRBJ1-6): DVKVTQSSRYLVKRTGEKVFLECVQDMDHENMFWYRQDPGLGLRLIYFSYDVKMKEKGDIPEGYSVSREKKERFSLILESASTNQTSMYLCASRTTGIINSYNSPLHFGNGTRLTVT.

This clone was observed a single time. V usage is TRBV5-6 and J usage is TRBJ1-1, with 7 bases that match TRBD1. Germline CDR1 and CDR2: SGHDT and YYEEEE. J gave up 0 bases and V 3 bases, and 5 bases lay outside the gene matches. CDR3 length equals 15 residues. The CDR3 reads CASSSRQGVNTEAFF. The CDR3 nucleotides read TGTGCCAGCAGCTCCCGACAGGGAGTGAACACTGAAGCTTTCTTT. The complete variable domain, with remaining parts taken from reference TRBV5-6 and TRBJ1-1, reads DAGVTQSPTHLIKTRGQQVTLRCSPKSGHDTVSWYQQALGQGPQFIFQYYEEEERQRGNFPDRFSGHQFPNYSSELNVNALLLGDSALYLCASSSRQGVNTEAFFGQGTRLTVV.

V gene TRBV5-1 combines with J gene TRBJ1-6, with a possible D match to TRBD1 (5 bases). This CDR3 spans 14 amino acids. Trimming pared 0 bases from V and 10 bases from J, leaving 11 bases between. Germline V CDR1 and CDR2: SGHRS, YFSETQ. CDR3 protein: CASSLEGRESPLHF. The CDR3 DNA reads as TGCGCCAGCAGCTTGGAGGGGAGAGAATCACCCCTCCACTTT.

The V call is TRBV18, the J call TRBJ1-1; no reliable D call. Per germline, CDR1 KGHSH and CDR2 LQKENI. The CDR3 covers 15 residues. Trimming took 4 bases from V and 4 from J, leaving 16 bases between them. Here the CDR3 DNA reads TGTGCCAGCTCACGGGTTCACGTCAGTATCACTGAAGCTTTCTTT. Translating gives CASSRVHVSITEAFF.

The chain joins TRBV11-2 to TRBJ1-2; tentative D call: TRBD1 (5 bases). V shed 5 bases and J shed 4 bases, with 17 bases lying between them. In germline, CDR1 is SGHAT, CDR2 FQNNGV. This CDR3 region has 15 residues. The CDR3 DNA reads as TGTGCCAGCAGCCCGGCACGGGACCAGGTCTATGGCTACACCTTC. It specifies CASSPARDQVYGYTF. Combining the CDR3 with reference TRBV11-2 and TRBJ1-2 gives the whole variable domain EAGVAQSPRYKIIEKRQSVAFWCNPISGHATLYWYQQILGQGPKLLIQFQNNGVVDDSQLPKDRFSAERLKGVDSTLKIQPAKLEDSAVYLCASSPARDQVYGYTFGSGTRLTVV.

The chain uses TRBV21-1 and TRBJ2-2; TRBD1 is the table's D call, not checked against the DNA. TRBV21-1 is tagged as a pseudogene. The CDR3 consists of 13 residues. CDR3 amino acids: CASSPGVTGELFF. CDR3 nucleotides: TGTGCCAGCAGCCCAGGGGTCACCGGGGAGCTGTTTTTT.

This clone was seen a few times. The CDR3 DNA reads TGTGCCAGCAGCTACTGGACAGGGTTGGGCGGGGAGCTGTTTTTT. Translating gives CASSYWTGLGGELFF. V gene TRBV5-6 combines with J gene TRBJ2-2; 8 bases align to TRBD1. V dropped 3 bases and J dropped 7; count of bases not matched to a gene: 8. Germline CDR1 SGHDT, CDR2 YYEEEE. The CDR3 is made up of 15 amino acids. The variable domain in full, completed from reference TRBV5-6 and TRBJ2-2, reads DAGVTQSPTHLIKTRGQQVTLRCSPKSGHDTVSWYQQALGQGPQFIFQYYEEEERQRGNFPDRFSGHQFPNYSSELNVNALLLGDSALYLCASSYWTGLGGELFFGEGSRLTVL.

CDR3 protein: CATARGEETQYF. As DNA, the CDR3 is TGTGCCACTGCGAGGGGGGAAGAGACCCAGTACTTC. The chain links TRBV14 to TRBJ2-5; the D gene could be TRBD1 or TRBD2 (6 bases each). V lost 10 bases and J 3 bases, leaving 12 bases between the germline ends. Germline V gene lookup returns CDR1 SGHDN and CDR2 FVKESK. CDR3 length: 12 amino acids.

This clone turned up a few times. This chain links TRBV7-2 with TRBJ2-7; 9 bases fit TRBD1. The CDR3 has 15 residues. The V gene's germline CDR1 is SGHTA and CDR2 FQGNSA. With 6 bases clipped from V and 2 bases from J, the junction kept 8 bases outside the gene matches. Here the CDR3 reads CASRRGQGLTYEQYF. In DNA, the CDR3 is TGTGCCAGCAGACGAGGACAGGGGCTTACCTACGAGCAGTACTTC.

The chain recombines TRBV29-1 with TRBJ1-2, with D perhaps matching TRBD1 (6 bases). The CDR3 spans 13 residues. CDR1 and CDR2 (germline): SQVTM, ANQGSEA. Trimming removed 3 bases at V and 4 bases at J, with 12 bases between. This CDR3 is CSVDRGGTYGYTF. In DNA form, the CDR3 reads TGCAGCGTTGACAGGGGAGGAACCTATGGCTACACCTTC.

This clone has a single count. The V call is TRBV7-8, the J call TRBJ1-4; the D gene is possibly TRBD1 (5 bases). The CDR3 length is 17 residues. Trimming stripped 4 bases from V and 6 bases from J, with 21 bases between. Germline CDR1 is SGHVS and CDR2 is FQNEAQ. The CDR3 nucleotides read TGTGCCAGCAGCTCTTATCGCCCAGGGAGTGGGGATGAAAAACTGTTTTTT. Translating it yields CASSSYRPGSGDEKLFF.

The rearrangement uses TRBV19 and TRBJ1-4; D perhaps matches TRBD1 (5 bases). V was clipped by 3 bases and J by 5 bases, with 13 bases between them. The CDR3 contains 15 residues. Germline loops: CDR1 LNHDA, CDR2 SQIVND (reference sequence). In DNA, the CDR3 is TGTGCCAGTAGTATTTTAGGGGTGGGGAATGAAAAACTGTTTTTT. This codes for CASSILGVGNEKLFF.

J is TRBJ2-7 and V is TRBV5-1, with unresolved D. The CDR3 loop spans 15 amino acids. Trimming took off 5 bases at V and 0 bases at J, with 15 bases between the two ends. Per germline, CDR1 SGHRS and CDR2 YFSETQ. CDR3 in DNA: TGCGCCAGCAGACCCTCGTCTGGGGTCTCCTACGAGCAGTACTTC. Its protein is CASRPSSGVSYEQYF.

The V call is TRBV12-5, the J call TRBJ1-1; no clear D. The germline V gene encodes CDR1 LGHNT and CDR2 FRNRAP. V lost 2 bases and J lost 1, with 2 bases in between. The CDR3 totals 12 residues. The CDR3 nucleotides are TGTGCTAGTGGTTTGTCGAACACTGAAGCTTTCTTT. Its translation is CASGLSNTEAFF.

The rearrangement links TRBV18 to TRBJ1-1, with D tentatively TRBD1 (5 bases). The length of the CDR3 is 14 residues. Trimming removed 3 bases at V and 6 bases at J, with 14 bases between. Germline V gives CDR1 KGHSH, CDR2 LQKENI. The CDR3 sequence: CASSPSGFMAEAFF. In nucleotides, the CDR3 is TGTGCCAGCTCACCTTCAGGGTTTATGGCTGAAGCTTTCTTT.

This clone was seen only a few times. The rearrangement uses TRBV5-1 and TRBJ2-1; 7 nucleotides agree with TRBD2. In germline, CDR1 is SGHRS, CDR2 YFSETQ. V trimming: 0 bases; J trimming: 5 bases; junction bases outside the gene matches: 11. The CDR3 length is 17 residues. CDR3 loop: CASSLAERASGNNEQFF. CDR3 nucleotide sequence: TGCGCCAGCAGCTTGGCCGAGAGGGCTAGCGGTAACAATGAGCAGTTCTTC. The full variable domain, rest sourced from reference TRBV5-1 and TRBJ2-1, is KAGVTQTPRYLIKTRGQQVTLSCSPISGHRSVSWYQQTPGQGLQFLFEYFSETQRNKGNFPGRFSGRQFSNSRSEMNVSTLELGDSALYLCASSLAERASGNNEQFFGPGTRLTVL.

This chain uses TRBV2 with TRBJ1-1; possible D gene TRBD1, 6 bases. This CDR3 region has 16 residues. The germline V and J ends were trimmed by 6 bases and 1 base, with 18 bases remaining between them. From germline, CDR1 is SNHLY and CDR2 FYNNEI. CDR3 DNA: TGTGCCAGCAGCAGGACCCCCGGGGGACAGAACACTGAAGCTTTCTTT. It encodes CASSRTPGGQNTEAFF. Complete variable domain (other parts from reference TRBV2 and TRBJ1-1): EPEVTQTPSHQVTQMGQEVILRCVPISNHLYFYWYRQILGQKVEFLVSFYNNEISEKSEIFDDQFSVERPDGSNFTLKIRSTKLEDSAMYFCASSRTPGGQNTEAFFGQGTRLTVV.

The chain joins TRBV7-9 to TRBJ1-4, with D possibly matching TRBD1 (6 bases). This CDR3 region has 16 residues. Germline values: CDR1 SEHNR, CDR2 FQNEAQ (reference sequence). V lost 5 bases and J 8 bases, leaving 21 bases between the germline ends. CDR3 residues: CASSPKTEQGREKLFF. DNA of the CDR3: TGTGCCAGCAGCCCGAAAACCGAACAGGGAAGGGAAAAACTGTTTTTT.

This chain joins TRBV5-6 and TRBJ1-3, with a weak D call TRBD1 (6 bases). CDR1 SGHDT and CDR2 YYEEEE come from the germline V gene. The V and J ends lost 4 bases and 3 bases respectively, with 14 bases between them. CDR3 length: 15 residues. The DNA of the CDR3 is TGTGCCAGCAGCCGGGGGGGCAGCGGTGGAAACACCATATATTTT. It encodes CASSRGGSGGNTIYF.

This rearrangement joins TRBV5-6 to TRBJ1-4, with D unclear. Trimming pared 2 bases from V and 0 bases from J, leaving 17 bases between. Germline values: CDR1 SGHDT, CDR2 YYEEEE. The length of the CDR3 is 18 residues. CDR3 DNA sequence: TGTGCCAGCAGCTTTTACGCCTCCTTCTCCTCAACTAATGAAAAACTGTTTTTT. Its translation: CASSFYASFSSTNEKLFF.

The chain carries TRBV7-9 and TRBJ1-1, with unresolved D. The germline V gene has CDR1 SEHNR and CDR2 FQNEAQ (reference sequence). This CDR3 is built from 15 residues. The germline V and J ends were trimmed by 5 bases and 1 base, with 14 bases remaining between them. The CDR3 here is CASSAYMGENTEAFF. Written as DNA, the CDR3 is TGTGCCAGCAGCGCATACATGGGTGAGAACACTGAAGCTTTCTTT.